Listed below are T cell receptor beta chains from one sample, sequenced in a study of CD4 T cells in relation to SARS-CoV-2 and coronaviruses. TCRdb's copy holds only in-frame clones and misses some; the assay was immunoSEQ multiplex PCR. The table has approximately 20,000 clones, about 80% seen once. Their target antigens are unknown. The sequenced material came from CD4+ T cells from PBMCs, cultured in vitro. These receptors all come from a human donor in good health. Each CDR3 is given with its conserved first and last residue. D genes are given only for firm matches. Only some rows state a clone size, as once, few, many or a class for expanded clones.

>once|NA|TRBV7-8|TRBJ1-1
CASSFRPTEAFF
TGTGCCAGCAGCTTTAGACCCACTGAAGCTTTCTTT
>NA|TRBD2|TRBV4-1|TRBJ2-3
CASSYAGTSGRGDTQYF
TGCGCCAGCAGCTACGCCGGGACTAGCGGGAGAGGGGATACGCAGTATTTT
>few|NA|TRBV2|TRBJ1-3
CASSVQGPGNTIYF
TGTGCCAGCAGTGTTCAGGGTCCTGGAAACACCATATATTTT
>few|TRBD1|TRBV10-3|TRBJ1-6
CAISAETGLSPLHF
TGTGCCATCAGTGCGGAGACAGGGCTTTCACCCCTCCACTTT
>NA|TRBD1|TRBV4-2|TRBJ2-7
CASSRSPGQGYEQYF
TGTGCCAGCAGCCGTTCACCGGGACAGGGGTACGAGCAGTACTTC
>NA|NA|TRBV7-2|TRBJ2-1
CASSLGGHRVGTTDNEQFF
TGTGCCAGCAGCTTAGGGGGACACAGGGTGGGTACAACCGACAATGAGCAGTTCTTC
>NA|TRBD2|TRBV7-9|TRBJ2-7
CASSSTSVSSYEQYF
TGTGCCAGCAGCTCTACTAGCGTTAGCTCCTACGAGCAGTACTTC
>NA|NA|TRBV5-1|TRBJ1-4
CASSLDGDTSTNEKLFF
TGCGCCAGCAGCTTGGATGGGGACACCTCAACTAATGAAAAACTGTTTTTT
>NA|TRBD1|TRBV6-5|TRBJ1-1
CASSYNRGTTEAFF
TGTGCCAGCAGTTATAACAGGGGGACCACTGAAGCTTTCTTT
>NA|NA|TRBV4-3|TRBJ1-5
CASSQGRSNQPQHF
TGCGCCAGCAGCCAGGGTAGAAGCAATCAGCCCCAGCATTTT
>few|NA|TRBV5-1|TRBJ1-1
CASSLNGEGGGKAFF
TGCGCCAGCAGCTTGAACGGTGAGGGTGGGGGGAAAGCTTTCTTT
>NA|TRBD2|TRBV13|TRBJ2-5
CASSLSGWAGGPQETQYF
TGTGCCAGCAGCTTATCGGGCTGGGCGGGGGGGCCACAGGAGACCCAGTACTTC
>NA|TRBD2|TRBV2|TRBJ2-1
CASRDDGTTLYNEQFF
TGTGCCAGCAGGGACGACGGGACTACCCTCTACAATGAGCAGTTCTTC
>NA|NA|TRBV6-1|TRBJ1-3
CASSEMVSSSGNTIYF
TGTGCCAGCAGTGAAATGGTGTCCAGCTCTGGAAACACCATATATTTT
>NA|NA|TRBV6-4|TRBJ2-1
CASSDRYRSSYNEQFF
TGTGCCAGCAGTGACCGGTACAGGAGCTCCTACAATGAGCAGTTCTTC
>NA|NA|TRBV29-1|TRBJ2-7
CSVGQAYEQYF
TGCAGCGTTGGGCAGGCCTACGAGCAGTACTTC
>NA|TRBD2|TRBV28|TRBJ2-5
CATQRSGGETQYF
TGTGCCACCCAGCGGAGCGGGGGAGAGACCCAGTACTTC
>NA|NA|TRBV7-2|TRBJ1-3
CASSLGWRLGASGNTIYF
TGTGCCAGCAGCTTAGGATGGCGTCTAGGGGCTTCTGGAAACACCATATATTTT
>NA|NA|TRBV27|TRBJ1-2
CASSLPQGRVDYGYTF
TGTGCCAGCAGTTTACCGCAGGGCAGGGTGGACTATGGCTACACCTTC
>NA|NA|TRBV28|TRBJ2-4
CASSGSGSKNIQYF
TGTGCCAGCAGCGGTTCGGGGAGCAAAAACATTCAGTACTTC
>NA|TRBD1|TRBV30|TRBJ1-2
CAWSVGLQGEDGYTF
TGTGCCTGGAGTGTTGGGCTACAGGGGGAAGATGGCTACACCTTC
>NA|TRBD1|TRBV4-3|TRBJ2-7
CASSRSWGQATSYEQYF
TGCGCCAGCAGCCGCAGTTGGGGACAGGCAACTAGTTACGAGCAGTACTTC
>NA|NA|TRBV18|TRBJ2-5
CASSPSLTDQETQYF
TGTGCCAGCTCACCATCTCTCACAGACCAAGAGACCCAGTACTTC